The 7 T cell receptor beta chains given below trace back to one sample, sequenced in a study of blood T cell repertoires in COVID-19. Using immunoSEQ multiplex PCR, the repertoire was profiled, and TCRdb retains in-frame clones only, with some absent. The data show roughly 150,000 clones, over 75% seen once. Sequences were obtained from peripheral blood. These receptors came from a man over 45 with acute or convalescent COVID-19.

This clone was counted between two and nine times. The genes are TRBV6-5 and TRBJ2-7; 9 bases match TRBD1. The germline V gene encodes CDR1 MNHEY and CDR2 SVGAGI. This CDR3 has 15 residues. The V segment lost 2 bases and the J segment 2 bases; nucleotides outside the gene matches: 4. CDR3 sequence reads: CASSYQGQGPYEQYF. CDR3 DNA sequence: TGTGCCAGCAGTTACCAGGGACAGGGCCCCTACGAGCAGTACTTC.

The rearrangement links TRBV18 to TRBJ1-1; D gene unclear. This CDR3 has 13 residues. V lost 2 bases to trimming and J lost 6 bases, with 10 bases between them. The germline V gene encodes CDR1 KGHSH and CDR2 LQKENI. CDR3 bases: TGTGCCAGCTCACCAGAGGGCGTCGCTGAAGCTTTCTTT. Amino acids: CASSPEGVAEAFF.

The chain uses TRBV5-6 and TRBJ2-2, with TRBD1 as a possible D gene (6 bases). Germline CDR1 is SGHDT and CDR2 is YYEEEE. The CDR3 is 15 amino acids. The ends were cut back, 1 base at V and 5 bases at J, with 12 bases in the middle. The CDR3 nucleotides read TGTGCCAGCAGCTTGCAGGGGCGTTATACCGGGGAGCTGTTTTTT. Translating it yields CASSLQGRYTGELFF.

This clone was observed a few times. This chain connects TRBV6-5 to TRBJ1-1; the D gene is possibly TRBD1 (6 bases). V lost 5 bases, J lost 5 bases, and 9 bases lay in between. Germline V gives CDR1 MNHEY, CDR2 SVGAGI. The CDR3 runs to 12 residues. As DNA, the CDR3 is TGTGCCAGCAGTACACAGGGTACTGAAGCTTTCTTT. It yields the protein CASSTQGTEAFF.

The chain recombines TRBV6-5 with TRBJ1-3; no clear D. The CDR3 sequence is 14 residues long. V was trimmed by 6 bases and J by 7 bases, leaving 16 bases between them. Germline V gene sequence: CDR1 MNHEY, CDR2 SVGAGI. CDR3 protein: CASSPRGGRNTIYF. As DNA, the CDR3 is TGTGCCAGCAGCCCCCGGGGAGGGCGTAACACCATATATTTT.

This clone was found a few times. V gene TRBV11-2 combines with J gene TRBJ2-1; 8 bases agree with TRBD2. The CDR3 loop spans 17 amino acids. After removal of 5 bases from V and 2 bases from J, the junction contained 11 bases not matched to a gene. CDR1 is SGHAT, CDR2 FQNNGV, per germline. The CDR3, as DNA: TGTGCCAGCAGCCCAATAGCGGGATGGGGGGCCTACAATGAGCAGTTCTTC. It specifies CASSPIAGWGAYNEQFF.

This chain links TRBV2 with TRBJ1-2; 8 nucleotides align to TRBD1. From germline, CDR1 is SNHLY and CDR2 FYNNEI. This CDR3 contains 13 residues. V gave up 8 bases and J gave up 8 bases; unmatched junction bases: 10. The CDR3 nucleotides read TGTGCCAGCTCGGGGACAGGTGACGGGGGCTACACCTTC. The encoded protein is CASSGTGDGGYTF.